This T cell receptor (beta chain) stems from a study of cytomegalovirus exposure and HLA in healthy donors. Study as a whole: From about 170 million T cells, an earlier analysis saw roughly 120 million unique TCR beta sequences.

The PCR had 60 Vbeta and 13 Jbeta primers. Generated by immunoSEQ multiplex PCR, the TCRdb table keeps only in-frame clones and is missing some. This sample has roughly 180,000 clones, with roughly 81% found just once. Healthy bone marrow donors made up the donors. Germline-derived CDR1 and CDR2 are MNHNS and SASEGT. The V and J ends lost 10 bases and 1 base respectively, with 10 bases between them. This CDR3 is built from 12 residues. V and J are TRBV6-1 and TRBJ1-1; D not resolved. This TCR was sampled from a girl aged 10 to 17 in good health and CMV-seropositive. Sequenced sample: PBMCs. This CDR3 reads CAMREGNTEAFF. CDR3 DNA: TGTGCCATGAGGGAGGGGAACACTGAAGCTTTCTTT.